These T cell receptor beta chains were read from a single sample in a study of shared clonotypes between healthy human individuals. Profiling relied on immunoSEQ multiplex PCR, and the TCRdb table lists in-frame clones only, not all of them. The data contain about 2 million clones, roughly 94% of them singletons. The sample was naive CD8+ T cells sorted from blood. The receptor source for this set is a man between 18 and 35 years old in good health. The CDR3 runs from the conserved cysteine through the conserved F or W. D genes are given only for firm matches. For some rows the clone size is stated as once, few or many, or as a class when expanded; others skip it.

TRBV2,NA,NA,TRBJ2-7,TGTGCCGGCAGGGTCTCCTACGAGCAGTACTTC,CAGRVSYEQYF
TRBV30,TRBD2,NA,TRBJ2-1,TGTGCCTGGAGTTTAGCGGGAGGGCCCTACAATGAGCAGTTCTTC,CAWSLAGGPYNEQFF
TRBV4-3,NA,once,TRBJ1-1,TGCGCCAGCAGCCAAGTTGCCGGGGATGAAGCTTTCTTT,CASSQVAGDEAFF
TRBV19,NA,NA,TRBJ2-3,TGTGCCAGTACCCCCTATGACGGGAGCACAGATACGCAGTATTTT,CASTPYDGSTDTQYF
TRBV27,NA,NA,TRBJ2-3,TGTGCCAGCAGTGTTATACCTCAGGGAACAGATACGCAGTATTTT,CASSVIPQGTDTQYF
TRBV19,TRBD1,NA,TRBJ2-2,TGTGCCAGTAGTCGGGACAGAGAGGACACCGGGGAGCTGTTTTTT,CASSRDREDTGELFF
TRBV9,NA,NA,TRBJ2-1,TGTGCCAGCAGCGTAGTCGGGGGTTCCTACAATGAGCAGTTCTTC,CASSVVGGSYNEQFF
TRBV4-3,TRBD1,NA,TRBJ2-7,TGCGCCAGCAGCCAAGATCCTGGACAGGGCTACGAGCAGTACTTC,CASSQDPGQGYEQYF
TRBV25-1,NA,NA,TRBJ2-7,TGTGCCAGCAGTGAATGGGGAAAGGGCTACGAGCAGTACTTC,CASSEWGKGYEQYF
TRBV7-6,NA,NA,TRBJ1-3,TGTGCCAGCAGCTTAGCATCGGAAGGCTCTGGAAACACCATATATTTT,CASSLASEGSGNTIYF
TRBV7-3,NA,NA,TRBJ2-2,TGTGCCAGCAGCTTAGTGGCAGGGGCTGCCGGGGAGCTGTTTTTT,CASSLVAGAAGELFF
TRBV29-1,NA,once,TRBJ1-4,TGCAGCGTTGTGTGGACCCTGGGAGAAAAACTGTTTTTT,CSVVWTLGEKLFF
TRBV19,TRBD1,once,TRBJ1-4,TGTGCCAGTAGTTCCCCTTGGACAGGGCCGAATGAAAAACTGTTTTTT,CASSSPWTGPNEKLFF
TRBV2,NA,NA,TRBJ2-7,TGTGCCAGCAGTGAATTGCAGGGAACCTACTACGAGCAGTACTTC,CASSELQGTYYEQYF
TRBV4-1,NA,NA,TRBJ2-7,TGCGCCAGCAGCCAGGGAAGCTCCTACGAGCAGTACTTC,CASSQGSSYEQYF
TRBV2,TRBD1,NA,TRBJ1-5,TGTGCCAGTTCGGGACAGGGACATCAGCCCCAGCATTTT,CASSGQGHQPQHF
TRBV27,TRBD2,NA,TRBJ2-1,TGTGCCATTAGGGGAGGGCCGGGTAATGAGCAGTTCTTC,CAIRGGPGNEQFF
TRBV2,TRBD2,NA,TRBJ2-3,TGTGCCAGCAGTGACCTAGCGGGGGGGCTCGGTACGCAGTATTTT,CASSDLAGGLGTQYF
TRBV6-6,NA,once,TRBJ2-3,TGTGCCAGCACCCCGGGACTGACGACAGATACGCAGTATTTT,CASTPGLTTDTQYF
TRBV19,NA,NA,TRBJ2-2,TGTGCCAGTAGTAGGCCGGGACAACCATACACCGGGGAGCTGTTTTTT,CASSRPGQPYTGELFF
TRBV7-9,NA,NA,TRBJ2-7,TGTGCCAGCAGCCCCCCCCTGGGGCAGATCTACGAGCAGTACTTC,CASSPPLGQIYEQYF
TRBV4-1,NA,NA,TRBJ2-2,TGCGCCAGCAGCCAAGATAAGGGGAGCCCGGCGGGCGGGGAGCTGTTTTTT,CASSQDKGSPAGGELFF
TRBV11-2,TRBD1,NA,TRBJ1-1,TGTGCCAGCAGCGAACCAGGGGGCTACACTGAAGCTTTCTTT,CASSEPGGYTEAFF
TRBV10-1,TRBD1,NA,TRBJ2-7,TGCGCCAGCAGTGAAACAGGGGGATCGTACGAGCAGTACTTC,CASSETGGSYEQYF
TRBV5-1,NA,NA,TRBJ2-7,TGCGCCAGCAGCGAAGGGGGGGAGCGGTCCTACGAGCAGTACTTC,CASSEGGERSYEQYF
TRBV9,NA,NA,TRBJ2-3,TGTGCCAGCAGCGTAGCTACTAGTTGGAGCACAGATACGCAGTATTTT,CASSVATSWSTDTQYF
TRBV5-6,NA,NA,TRBJ2-5,TGTGCCAGCAGCGCCGGGGCTCAAGAGACCCAGTACTTC,CASSAGAQETQYF
TRBV11-2,NA,NA,TRBJ1-1,TGTGCCAGCAGCTTTTGGGGGACCACTGAAGCTTTCTTT,CASSFWGTTEAFF
TRBV7-8,TRBD1,NA,TRBJ1-5,TGTGCCAGCAGCCCCGGGACAGGGACTCAGCCCCAGCATTTT,CASSPGTGTQPQHF
TRBV2,NA,NA,TRBJ2-7,TGTGCCAGCAGGAAAGACAGTAATGCCTACGAGCAGTACTTC,CASRKDSNAYEQYF
TRBV5-1,NA,NA,TRBJ2-2,TGCGCCAGCAGCTTGGCCACTGGACTCGGGGAGCTGTTTTTT,CASSLATGLGELFF
TRBV13,NA,NA,TRBJ2-1,TGTGCCAGCAGCTCCCGAAGGGGGGAGCAGTTCTTC,CASSSRRGEQFF
TRBV7-8,NA,NA,TRBJ2-7,TGTGCCAGCAGCCCTGCCGGGACTTCCTACGAGCAGTACTTC,CASSPAGTSYEQYF
TRBV15,NA,NA,TRBJ2-3,TGTGCCACCAGCAAAGGGGGGCTGGACACAGATACGCAGTATTTT,CATSKGGLDTDTQYF
TRBV30,TRBD1,NA,TRBJ2-4,TGTGCCTGGAGTGCCGGCTCAGGGGGCACAAAAAACATTCAGTACTTC,CAWSAGSGGTKNIQYF
TRBV21-1,NA,NA,TRBJ1-5,TGTGCCAGACAGGGGGCAAGCAATCAGCCCCAGCATTTT,CARQGASNQPQHF
TRBV5-1,TRBD1,once,TRBJ1-4,TGCGCCAGCAGGCGGGACAGGGGGGACGAAAAACTGTTTTTT,CASRRDRGDEKLFF
TRBV12-5,TRBD2,NA,TRBJ2-7,TGTGCTAGTGGTGCTCCGGTATTGACTAGCAGTTACGAGCAGTACTTC,CASGAPVLTSSYEQYF
TRBV5-4,TRBD1,few,TRBJ1-5,TGTGCCAGCAGCTTAGGACAGGGTAGTCAGCCCCAGCATTTT,CASSLGQGSQPQHF
TRBV19,NA,NA,TRBJ2-7,TGTGCCAGTAGTATAGATCCGGGGGAGAGCTCCTACGAGCAGTACTTC,CASSIDPGESSYEQYF
TRBV27,NA,NA,TRBJ2-5,TGTGCCAGCAGTTTCATGGGCGGGGACGTCCAAGAGACCCAGTACTTC,CASSFMGGDVQETQYF
TRBV9,NA,NA,TRBJ2-7,TGTGCCAGCAGCCCCGCCCCCGGGGCCTACGAGCAGTACTTC,CASSPAPGAYEQYF
TRBV9,TRBD2,NA,TRBJ2-1,TGTGCCAGCAGCCCGCGTCTAGCGGGCGATATAGGAGAAGCGCAGTTCTTC,CASSPRLAGDIGEAQFF
TRBV7-2,NA,NA,TRBJ2-3,TGTGCCAGCAGCTCGGACAACACAGATACGCAGTATTTT,CASSSDNTDTQYF
TRBV4-1,NA,NA,TRBJ2-7,TGCGCCAGCAGCCAAGAAAGTCGGGAAACCTACGAGCAGTACTTC,CASSQESRETYEQYF
TRBV5-4,NA,NA,TRBJ2-5,TGTGCCAGCAGCCTCGACAGGAACCAAGAGACCCAGTACTTC,CASSLDRNQETQYF
TRBV7-9,NA,NA,TRBJ2-5,TGTGCCAGCAGCTCGGGCGGGGATCAAGAGACCCAGTACTTC,CASSSGGDQETQYF
TRBV9,TRBD1,NA,TRBJ1-1,TGTGCCAGCAGCAAACAGGGACAGGGCACTGAAGCTTTCTTT,CASSKQGQGTEAFF
TRBV6-6,TRBD2,NA,TRBJ2-2,TGTGCCAGCAGTTACATAGCGGGGGCGAACACCGGGGAGCTGTTTTTT,CASSYIAGANTGELFF
TRBV5-5,TRBD1,NA,TRBJ1-1,TGTGCCAGCAGCTTGAGGGCAACCGGGACAGTCAACACTGAAGCTTTCTTT,CASSLRATGTVNTEAFF
TRBV10-3,TRBD1,NA,TRBJ2-7,TGTGCCATCAGCGCGGGACAGGGATTATCTTACGAGCAGTACTTC,CAISAGQGLSYEQYF
TRBV7-6,TRBD2,NA,TRBJ2-1,TGTGCCAGCAGCAGAACTAGCGAACCCTCGAATGAGCAGTTCTTC,CASSRTSEPSNEQFF
TRBV9,TRBD1,NA,TRBJ2-1,TGTGCCAGCAGCACAACCGGGACAGATGAATTCTTC,CASSTTGTDEFF
TRBV10-3,NA,NA,TRBJ2-1,TGTGCCATCAGTGAGACCGGCGGGCACAATGAGCAGTTCTTC,CAISETGGHNEQFF
TRBV28,NA,NA,TRBJ2-7,TGTGCCAGCAGCCACCTATTTGAGGGGGATCCCTACGAGCAGTACTTC,CASSHLFEGDPYEQYF
TRBV6-1,NA,NA,TRBJ2-3,TGTGCCAGCAGTGAAGGTATATTCGCCACAGATACGCAGTATTTT,CASSEGIFATDTQYF
TRBV19,NA,once,TRBJ2-1,TGTGCCAGTATTAGCTCCTACAATGAGCAGTTCTTC,CASISSYNEQFF
TRBV7-6,NA,once,TRBJ1-6,TGTGCCAGCAGCCTTAGTACGGGGGGCGGTTCACCCCTCCACTTT,CASSLSTGGGSPLHF
TRBV6-6,NA,NA,TRBJ2-7,TGTGCCAGCAGTTACTTCGCGGCTTCCTACGAGCAGTACTTC,CASSYFAASYEQYF